Below are 21 T cell receptor beta chains sequenced from a single sample in a study of blood T cell repertoires in COVID-19. Assay: immunoSEQ multiplex PCR; the TCRdb copy retains only in-frame clones and omits some. The data show about 380,000 clones, 81% seen once. Sequencing input: peripheral blood. Source of these receptors: a human donor with acute or convalescent COVID-19. The donor label of this sample is uncertain.

The chain joins TRBV6-1 to TRBJ1-2; D unresolved. V was pared by 2 bases and J by 4 bases, with 5 bases between. The CDR3 sequence is 12 residues long. CDR1 and CDR2 from the germline V gene are MNHNS and SASEGT. The CDR3 sequence: CASSEQIYGYTF. For the CDR3, the DNA is TGTGCCAGCAGTGAACAGATCTATGGCTACACCTTC.

The chain couples TRBV5-8 to TRBJ1-5; unclear D gene. V was pared by 1 base and J by 0 bases, with 5 bases between. CDR1 SGHTS and CDR2 YDEGEE come from the germline V gene. The CDR3 sequence is 14 residues long. The CDR3, as DNA: TGTGCCAGCAGCTTGAGGAGTAGCAATCAGCCCCAGCATTTT. This translates into CASSLRSSNQPQHF.

The V and J genes are TRBV3-1 (or the pseudogene TRBV3-2) and TRBJ1-2; D gene uncertain. There are 15 residues in the CDR3. Germline V gene sequence: CDR1 LGHDT, CDR2 YNNKEL (reference sequence). V was cut by 8 bases and J by 4 bases, with 20 bases left in between. CDR3 coding DNA: TGTGCCAGCGGAAAATTCGACGAGGTTCTCTATGGCTACACCTTC. This gives the protein CASGKFDEVLYGYTF.

This rearrangement joins TRBV28 to TRBJ1-6; 9 nucleotides align to TRBD1. The germline gives CDR1 MDHEN, CDR2 SYDVKM. After removal of 6 bases from V and 11 bases from J, the junction contained 11 bases not matched to a gene. This CDR3 region has 15 residues. CDR3 coding DNA: TGTGCCAGCAGATCCGCGGACAGGGGAGTTACACCCCTCCACTTT. Amino acid sequence: CASRSADRGVTPLHF.

This clone was seen just once. This chain links TRBV20-1 with TRBJ2-1; weak D call: TRBD2 (7 bases). V was shortened by 3 bases and J by 3 bases, with 12 bases between the two germline ends. This CDR3 is built from 14 residues. Germline loops: CDR1 DFQATT, CDR2 SNEGSKA (reference sequence). Here the CDR3 reads CSASRGGSYNEQFF. The CDR3 region has the DNA TGCAGTGCTAGTAGGGGGGGGAGCTACAATGAGCAGTTCTTC.

The chain carries TRBV2 and TRBJ1-4, with 10 positions matching TRBD1. J gave up 8 bases and V 5 bases, and 14 bases lay outside the gene matches. Germline V gene lookup returns CDR1 SNHLY and CDR2 FYNNEI. This CDR3 is built from 17 residues. CDR3 in amino acids: CASSYPGQGKSWEKLFF. The CDR3 nucleotides read TGTGCCAGCAGTTATCCGGGACAGGGGAAGTCTTGGGAAAAACTGTTTTTT.

This clone was observed once. The chain joins TRBV7-2 to TRBJ2-7; 9 bases are a match to TRBD1. Germline V gene data show CDR1 as SGHTA and CDR2 as FQGNSA. The V gene end was trimmed by 1 base and the J gene end by 7 bases; junction bases not matched to a gene: 11. The CDR3 is 16 residues long. CDR3 residues: CASSLEPGTGRYEQYF. Here the CDR3 DNA reads TGTGCCAGCAGCTTAGAACCCGGGACAGGGCGGTATGAGCAGTACTTC.

The chain couples TRBV2 to TRBJ1-5; no clear D. The CDR3 spans 15 residues. V was cut by 6 bases and J by 5 bases, with 17 bases left in between. Germline V gene lookup returns CDR1 SNHLY and CDR2 FYNNEI. The CDR3 sequence: CASSAGMAGDQPQHF. In DNA form, the CDR3 reads TGTGCCAGCAGCGCCGGGATGGCCGGGGATCAGCCCCAGCATTTT.

V is TRBV13 and J is TRBJ2-1; a possible D gene is TRBD1 (7 bases). Between the trimmed V and J ends, which lost 5 bases and 0 bases, there was a span of 14 bases. The CDR3 runs 16 residues. CDR1 is PRHDT, CDR2 FYEKMQ, per germline (reference sequence). CDR3: CASSPLRGASYNEQFF. CDR3 sequence (DNA): TGTGCCAGCAGCCCCCTCAGGGGGGCCTCCTACAATGAGCAGTTCTTC.

The J gene is TRBJ2-7, the V gene TRBV7-8; 9 bases match TRBD1. V gave up 2 bases and J gave up 0 bases; unmatched junction bases: 2. The CDR3 loop spans 15 amino acids. Germline CDR1 SGHVS, CDR2 FQNEAQ. The CDR3 sequence is CASSLRQGGSYEQYF. The CDR3 nucleotides are TGTGCCAGCAGCTTAAGACAGGGGGGCTCCTACGAGCAGTACTTC.

The rearrangement uses TRBV5-6 and TRBJ1-5; possible D gene TRBD1, 6 bases. The CDR3 is made up of 13 amino acids. V lost 4 bases and J lost 6, with 11 bases in between. CDR1 and CDR2 (germline): SGHDT, YYEEEE. The CDR3 loop is CASSLRGSQPQHF. The CDR3 DNA reads as TGTGCCAGCAGCCTCAGGGGTAGTCAGCCCCAGCATTTT.

The CDR3, as DNA: TGTGCCAGCAGTCCCAGGGTCTCCTACGAGCAGTACTTC. As protein: CASSPRVSYEQYF. The chain employs TRBV7-9 and TRBJ2-7, with D possibly matching TRBD1 (5 bases). From germline, CDR1 is SEHNR and CDR2 FQNEAQ (reference sequence). The CDR3 has 13 residues. With 6 bases removed from V and 0 bases from J, the gap between germline ends came to 9 bases.

V gene TRBV2 combines with J gene TRBJ2-1; 8 bases are shared with TRBD1. Germline CDR1 SNHLY, CDR2 FYNNEI. J was trimmed by 1 base and V by 8 bases; bases with no gene match: 4. This CDR3 has 14 residues. CDR3 sequence reads: CASVRQGSYNEQFF. The CDR3 DNA sequence: TGTGCCAGCGTCAGACAGGGGTCCTACAATGAGCAGTTCTTC.

DNA of the CDR3: TGTGCCAGCACCAAGGACAGCAATGAAAAACTGTTTTTT. It translates to CASTKDSNEKLFF. V usage is TRBV5-4 and J usage is TRBJ1-4; possibly TRBD1 for D (6 bases). The V and J ends lost 6 bases and 5 bases respectively, with 11 bases between them. In germline, CDR1 is SGHNT, CDR2 YYREEE (reference sequence). The CDR3 covers 13 residues.

V is TRBV6-5 and J is TRBJ2-2; the match to TRBD1 covers 10 bases. The CDR3 is 15 residues long. Losses at the gene ends were 9 bases for V and 6 bases for J; bases not matched to a gene: 10. Looked up from germline, CDR1 is MNHEY and CDR2 is SVGAGI. The CDR3 DNA follows: TGTGCCAGTAGGACAGGGGGTGACCGGTCCGGGGAGCTGTTTTTT. Protein: CASRTGGDRSGELFF.

J is TRBJ1-1 and V is TRBV27; possibly TRBD1 for D (5 bases). V was trimmed by 5 bases and J by 8 bases, leaving 12 bases between them. This CDR3 contains 12 residues. Germline lookup yields CDR1 MNHEY and CDR2 SMNVEV (reference sequence). The DNA for the CDR3 is TGTGCCAGCAGTCCCGACAGATTGGAAGCTTTCTTT. Translated, it gives CASSPDRLEAFF.

The table lists this clone with a few counts. The rearrangement uses TRBV5-1 and TRBJ2-7; 7 bases align to TRBD2. There are 14 residues in the CDR3. Germline CDR1 is SGHRS and CDR2 is YFSETQ. V dropped 4 bases and J dropped 3; count of bases not matched to a gene: 7. The chain's CDR3 is CASSPSGTNYEQYF. The CDR3 nucleotides are TGCGCCAGCAGCCCATCCGGGACTAACTACGAGCAGTACTTC.

The chain recombines TRBV3-1 (or the pseudogene TRBV3-2) with TRBJ1-2, with a tentative D call TRBD1 (5 bases). This CDR3 spans 15 amino acids. With 6 bases removed from V and 7 bases from J, the gap between germline ends came to 21 bases. Germline lookup yields CDR1 LGHDT and CDR2 YNNKEL (reference sequence). The CDR3 DNA sequence: TGTGCCAGCAGTCGTGAACTAACAGGCCTTTTTGGCTACACCTTC. It yields the protein CASSRELTGLFGYTF.

The rearrangement uses TRBV2 and TRBJ1-2; D is undetermined. Germline V gene data show CDR1 as SNHLY and CDR2 as FYNNEI. V lost 1 base and J 6 bases, leaving 12 bases between the germline ends. There are 14 residues in the CDR3. For the CDR3, the DNA is TGTGCCAGCAGTGAAGTAAGGAGGGAAAATGGCTACACCTTC. Protein: CASSEVRRENGYTF.

This clone was seen ten or more times. Other DNA sequences within the sample encode an identical CDR3. The chain employs TRBV9 and TRBJ1-2; D is unclear. Germline CDR1 is SGDLS and CDR2 is YYNGEE. Trimming cost V 3 bases and J 4 bases, with 7 bases left between them. The CDR3 is 12 amino acids. The chain's CDR3 is CASSGQVYGYTF. The DNA for the CDR3 is TGTGCCAGCAGCGGCCAGGTCTATGGCTACACCTTC.

The chain is built from TRBV3-1 (or the pseudogene TRBV3-2) and TRBJ2-7; 8 nucleotides align to TRBD2. Trimming at V came to 2 bases and at J to 0 bases, leaving 0 bases not matched to a gene. CDR1 is LGHDT and CDR2 is YNNKEL in the germline V gene (reference sequence). This CDR3 is built from 14 residues. The DNA of the CDR3 is TGTGCCAGCAGCCAAAGCGGGGGCTCCTACGAGCAGTACTTC. Amino acids: CASSQSGGSYEQYF.